Reported below is one TCR beta chain. This clone was found a few times. Its antigen is still unknown. Per-base quality was not reported, and no clone a single base away is much larger than it. The method behind the library was the immunoSEQ multiplex PCR assay. The authors' pipeline ran thus. A statistical classification framework was developed to diagnose cytomegalovirus status using the catalog of TCR beta chain sequences. TCRdb provides this immuneACCESS table in a form limited to in-frame rearrangements. Some clones are lacking; in checked studies, under half of them reflect an unresolved V gene, and why the rest are absent is not known. V and J calls and clone size come straight from that table; D and trimming were deduced from the DNA. The sample has about 200,000 clones on record, 70% to 85% of them singletons. The ten largest clones represent roughly 12% of the sample. Separate from the roughly 700-subject first cohort, the validation cohort of roughly 110 subjects was the group to which the donors belonged.

Taken from cysteine to phenylalanine, the CDR3 has 11 residues. Only the CDR3 portion is preserved as DNA: 33 bases, with reading frame beginning at the first base. V is reduced by 8 bases and J by 4 bases, leaving a spacing of 6 bases between them. The germline V gene sets CDR1 to MDHEN and CDR2 to SYDVKM. The entry originates in a study of cytomegalovirus exposure and HLA in healthy donors (TCRdb year 2017). In terms of the full investigation: According to a later analysis, the roughly 120 validation repertoires were produced on the same platform as the 680 or so repertoires of the first cohort. High-throughput TCR immunosequencing, statistical association of individual TCRs with disease status, and machine learning were combined to predict cytomegalovirus infection status. Along with the roughly 710-subject first cohort, a separate validation cohort of 120 different subjects was used. The study aimed to test whether signatures of past pathogen exposure could be identified by cataloging public T cell receptors. Results the study describes overall, beyond this receptor: A later analysis had no HLA typing for the validation cohort, so co-occurrence there was scored across all 120 repertoires. The authors suggested that the approach could potentially be generalized to other disease states and immunological phenotypes. Most TCR sequences were seen in very few donors, while some public TCRs were found in many individuals. In a later analysis, TCRs clustered in the first cohort were found to also tend to co-occur in the 120 or so validation repertoires, with 94% of cluster scores above 0. Cytomegalovirus status was reported to be diagnosed by the classifier with high specificity and sensitivity in both the original and validation cohorts. In vitro tests confirmed that a few of the cytomegalovirus-associated TCR beta chains recognize cytomegalovirus antigens. The study listed approximately 160 TCR beta chains as associated with cytomegalovirus.

The material sequenced was PBMCs. The V and J segments used are TRBV28 and TRBJ1-5; the D gene lacks a confident call. The receptor's source is a woman under 40 in good health and CMV-seropositive. The CDR3 reads as follows: CASGPNQPQHF. The DNA is as follows: TGTGCCAGCGGGCCTAATCAGCCCCAGCATTTT. Joined to the reference TRBV28 and TRBJ1-5 proteins, this CDR3 gives the full variable domain: DVKVTQSSRYLVKRTGEKVFLECVQDMDHENMFWYRQDPGLGLRLIYFSYDVKMKEKGDIPEGYSVSREKKERFSLILESASTNQTSMYLCASGPNQPQHFGDGTRLSIL.